This TCR beta chain was found in a study of beta chain features in type 1 diabetes. The study reverse transcribed the entire isolated RNA, so it sequenced expressed TCRB transcripts. Profiling relied on immunoSEQ multiplex PCR, and the TCRdb table lists in-frame clones only, not all of them. The table lists 600,000 to 650,000 clones, around 15% of them singletons. This CDR3 has 12 residues. V shed 4 bases and J 12 bases; nucleotides not matched to a gene: 6. The germline V gene has CDR1 LGHNA and CDR2 YSLEER. The table lists this clone with a few counts. This rearrangement joins TRBV4-3 to TRBJ2-3, with 8 bases matching TRBD1. The sample taken for sequencing was naive CD4+ T cells from blood. The sequence was obtained from a man aged 18 to 30 in good health. CDR3 sequence: CASSRDRGFQYF. The CDR3 DNA reads TGCGCCAGCAGCCGAGACAGGGGTTTTCAGTATTTT.